Sequencing of this TCR beta chain was carried out in a study of TIL therapy for anti-PD-1-resistant metastatic lung cancer. The V end was cut by 1 base, the J end by 1 base, with 10 bases between. There are 15 residues in the CDR3. Per the germline V gene, CDR1 is SEHNR and CDR2 is FQNEAQ (reference sequence). The sample holds one count of this clone. The libraries were made with immunoSEQ v3. This table comes from immunoSEQ multiplex PCR, and its TCRdb copy is limited to in-frame clones, with some not included. Of 13,000 or so clones listed, approximately 66% are singletons. Indicated time point: pre-treatment sample, taken before nivolumab and TIL therapy. Pleural nodules or supraclavicular lymph nodes made up most of the excised metastases sampled.

The chain links TRBV7-9 to TRBJ1-1; possibly TRBD1 for D (6 bases). Sample: tumor tissue, taken at baseline. The sequence was collected from a woman aged 30 to 85 with non-small cell lung cancer. CDR3 loop: CASSLGGGGNTEAFF. For the CDR3, the DNA is TGTGCCAGCAGCTTAGGAGGGGGGGGGAACACTGAAGCTTTCTTT.